The 32 T cell receptor beta chains below all came from one sample that was sequenced in a study of T cells in localized non-small cell lung cancer. Measured with immunoSEQ multiplex PCR; TCRdb has only the in-frame clones, and not every one. The sample has 20,000 to 25,000 clones, roughly 84% seen once; the top ten hold more than 15%. The material was PBMCs, obtained before any cancer treatment. All receptors derive from a woman aged 35 to 70 with stage II squamous cell lung carcinoma.

The chain couples TRBV12-5 to TRBJ2-7, with 8 bases identical to TRBD2. J lost 2 bases, V lost 7 bases, and 10 bases had no gene match. Germline lookup yields CDR1 LGHNT and CDR2 FRNRAP. The CDR3 extends over 15 amino acids. The CDR3 loop reads CASDSGRGHPYEQYF. CDR3 in DNA: TGTGCTAGTGACAGCGGGAGAGGGCACCCCTACGAGCAGTACTTC. The full variable domain, its missing parts supplied by reference TRBV12-5 and TRBJ2-7, is DARVTQTPRHKVTEMGQEVTMRCQPILGHNTVFWYRQTMMQGLELLAYFRNRAPLDDSGMPKDRFSAEMPDATLATLKIQPSEPRDSAVYFCASDSGRGHPYEQYFGPGTRLTVT.

The chain uses TRBV28 and TRBJ2-1, with D perhaps TRBD2 (5 bases). This CDR3 contains 14 residues. Trimming removed 3 bases at V and 0 bases at J, with 6 bases between. Per germline, CDR1 MDHEN and CDR2 SYDVKM. CDR3: CASSLGSSYNEQFF. The CDR3 DNA is TGTGCCAGCAGTTTGGGGAGCTCCTACAATGAGCAGTTCTTC. Using reference TRBV28 and TRBJ2-1 for the parts outside the CDR3, the full variable domain is DVKVTQSSRYLVKRTGEKVFLECVQDMDHENMFWYRQDPGLGLRLIYFSYDVKMKEKGDIPEGYSVSREKKERFSLILESASTNQTSMYLCASSLGSSYNEQFFGPGTRLTVL.

J is TRBJ2-1 and V is TRBV11-2; D tentatively fits TRBD1 or TRBD2 (6 bases each). The V gene lost 0 bases and the J gene lost 0 bases, with 9 bases spanning the gap. The CDR3 is 16 residues long. CDR1 is SGHAT, CDR2 FQNNGV, per germline. CDR3 residues: CASSLDWGASYNEQFF. CDR3 coding DNA: TGTGCCAGCAGCTTAGATTGGGGGGCCTCCTACAATGAGCAGTTCTTC.

J is TRBJ1-3 and V is TRBV9, with TRBD1 matching over 7 bases. Germline trimming cut 2 bases from V and 3 bases from J; bases unmatched to any gene: 8. This CDR3 region has 16 residues. Germline V CDR1 and CDR2: SGDLS, YYNGEE. This CDR3 is CASSVTGQSFGNTIYF. CDR3 in DNA: TGTGCCAGCAGCGTGACGGGACAGTCATTTGGAAACACCATATATTTT.

This chain links TRBV19 with TRBJ1-2, with 9 bases that match TRBD1. CDR3 length equals 14 residues. Per germline, CDR1 LNHDA and CDR2 SQIVND (reference sequence). V trimming: 5 bases; J trimming: 8 bases; junction bases outside the gene matches: 9. The DNA for the CDR3 is TGTGCCAGTAGTTTGGGACAGGGAATGGGAGGCTACACCTTC. It encodes CASSLGQGMGGYTF.

The chain employs TRBV13 and TRBJ1-2, with no clear D. The CDR3 has 13 residues. Germline V gives CDR1 PRHDT, CDR2 FYEKMQ (reference sequence). Deletions cut 6 bases from V and 6 bases from J, with 14 bases between. CDR3 loop: CASRKAGSDGYTF. DNA of the CDR3: TGTGCCAGCAGAAAGGCGGGGAGCGATGGCTACACCTTC.

The V and J genes are TRBV14 and TRBJ1-4, with unresolved D. The CDR3 runs 13 residues. Germline lookup yields CDR1 SGHDN and CDR2 FVKESK. Deletions cut 4 bases from V and 8 bases from J, with 11 bases between. The CDR3 DNA reads as TGTGCCAGCAGCCCCCGGTTGAGGGAAAAACTGTTTTTT. Protein sequence: CASSPRLREKLFF.

V gene TRBV4-1 combines with J gene TRBJ1-1; 7 positions match TRBD1. CDR3 length: 14 residues. Unmatched junction bases numbered 4, after V lost 5 bases and J lost 1 base. From germline, CDR1 is MGHRA and CDR2 YSYEKL. The CDR3 loop is CASSSRTGNTEAFF. CDR3 in DNA: TGCGCCAGCAGCTCCCGGACAGGGAACACTGAAGCTTTCTTT.

This chain joins TRBV4-2 and TRBJ2-7; 8 nucleotides match TRBD1. CDR3 length equals 14 residues. V gave up 5 bases and J gave up 2 bases; unmatched junction bases: 5. Germline-derived CDR1 and CDR2 are LGHNA and YNFKEQ. In DNA form, the CDR3 reads TGTGCCAGCAGCGCCGCGACAGGGGCCTACGAGCAGTACTTC. Its protein product is CASSAATGAYEQYF.

This chain joins TRBV6-6 and TRBJ1-1, with D maybe TRBD1 (6 bases). Germline V gene data show CDR1 as MNHNY and CDR2 as SVGAGI (reference sequence). The CDR3 has 15 residues. V dropped 0 bases and J dropped 3 bases, with 11 bases sitting between them. The CDR3 bases are TGTGCCAGCAGTTACTCGTCAGGGGCCTACACTGAAGCTTTCTTT. This gives the protein CASSYSSGAYTEAFF.

The CDR3 here is CASSSGPNSYGYTF. DNA for the CDR3: TGTGCCAGCAGCTCCGGGCCAAATTCCTATGGCTACACCTTC. This sequence joins TRBV5-4 and TRBJ1-2; D is ambiguous. Per germline, CDR1 SGHNT and CDR2 YYREEE (reference sequence). This CDR3 is 14 amino acids long. The ends were cut back, 3 bases at V and 4 bases at J, with 13 bases in the middle.

The rearrangement links TRBV5-1 to TRBJ1-4, with TRBD1 matching 8 bases. Unmatched junction bases numbered 4, after V lost 4 bases and J lost 8 bases. Germline lookup yields CDR1 SGHRS and CDR2 YFSETQ. This CDR3 contains 13 residues. CDR3 sequence: CASSLGDREKLFF. Here the CDR3 DNA reads TGCGCCAGCAGCCTCGGGGACAGGGAAAAACTGTTTTTT. Looking up the rest from reference TRBV5-1 and TRBJ1-4 gives the full variable domain: KAGVTQTPRYLIKTRGQQVTLSCSPISGHRSVSWYQQTPGQGLQFLFEYFSETQRNKGNFPGRFSGRQFSNSRSEMNVSTLELGDSALYLCASSLGDREKLFFGSGTQLSVL.

This clone occurred once. The chain recombines TRBV28 with TRBJ1-1, with 11 positions matching TRBD1. The junction had 2 bases not matched to a gene; V was cut back by 4 bases and J by 4 bases. From germline, CDR1 is MDHEN and CDR2 SYDVKM. The CDR3 is 14 residues long. CDR3 amino acids: CASSSGQGGTEAFF. CDR3 bases: TGTGCCAGCAGTTCGGGACAGGGGGGCACTGAAGCTTTCTTT.

This clone has just one count. This rearrangement joins TRBV21-1 to TRBJ1-3; the table's D call TRBD1 went unverified against the DNA. TRBV21-1 counts as a pseudogene. The CDR3 is 17 residues long. The CDR3 nucleotides are TGTGCCAGCAGCAAAGCGCTGAAGGGGGCGCAGGGAAACACCATATATTTT. It is translated as CASSKALKGAQGNTIYF.

This clone appeared a few times. The chain joins TRBV18 to TRBJ1-1; TRBD1 might be the D (5 bases). The CDR3 covers 14 residues. CDR1 is KGHSH and CDR2 is LQKENI in the germline V gene. V was shortened by 3 bases and J by 3 bases, with 11 bases between the two germline ends. Here the CDR3 reads CASSPQGRDTEAFF. In DNA, the CDR3 is TGTGCCAGCTCACCTCAGGGCCGGGACACTGAAGCTTTCTTT.

V is TRBV4-2 and J is TRBJ1-5, with TRBD1 as a possible D gene (5 bases). In germline, CDR1 is LGHNA, CDR2 YNFKEQ. V was cut by 3 bases and J by 2 bases, with 20 bases left in between. This CDR3 contains 18 residues. CDR3 in amino acids: CASSHNPGVGGGNQPQHF. CDR3 sequence (DNA): TGTGCCAGCAGCCACAATCCGGGGGTGGGAGGGGGCAATCAGCCCCAGCATTTT.

This sequence joins TRBV19 and TRBJ2-7, with unresolved D. V was pared by 0 bases and J by 1 base, with 7 bases between. CDR1 is LNHDA and CDR2 is SQIVND in the germline V gene (reference sequence). This CDR3 is 14 amino acids long. The CDR3 reads CASSIDYASYEQYF. The CDR3 DNA reads as TGTGCCAGTAGTATAGATTACGCTTCCTACGAGCAGTACTTC.

This chain connects TRBV6-1 to TRBJ1-5; D may be TRBD1 (6 bases). This CDR3 has 15 residues. From germline, CDR1 is MNHNS and CDR2 SASEGT. V lost 2 bases and J 7 bases, leaving 15 bases between the germline ends. DNA for the CDR3: TGTGCCAGCAGTGAAACAGGGTTGCCAGAGCAGCCCCAGCATTTT. This encodes CASSETGLPEQPQHF.

V and J are TRBV7-2 and TRBJ2-5; D is unclear. The CDR3 has 13 amino acids. Trimming left V 0 bases short and J 4 bases short, with 6 bases between. CDR1 and CDR2 (germline): SGHTA, FQGNSA. CDR3 residues: CASSLAFGETQYF. The DNA for the CDR3 is TGTGCCAGCAGCTTAGCGTTCGGAGAGACCCAGTACTTC.

V gene TRBV10-3 combines with J gene TRBJ1-2, with D maybe TRBD1 (6 bases). This CDR3 is 12 amino acids long. Trimming pared 10 bases from V and 3 bases from J, leaving 12 bases between. Looked up from germline, CDR1 is ENHRY and CDR2 is SYGVKD. CDR3 in DNA: TGTGCCACGATGGGACAAGACTATGGCTACACCTTC. Translating gives CATMGQDYGYTF.

J is TRBJ2-5 and V is TRBV9, with D possibly being TRBD1 (5 bases). Germline values: CDR1 SGDLS, CDR2 YYNGEE. V was cut by 0 bases and J by 2 bases, with 11 bases left in between. The CDR3 is 15 residues long. The CDR3 DNA reads as TGTGCCAGCAGCGTAGGGGCAGGGTGGCAAGAGACCCAGTACTTC. Its translation: CASSVGAGWQETQYF. Full variable domain (missing parts from reference TRBV9 and TRBJ2-5): DSGVTQTPKHLITATGQRVTLRCSPRSGDLSVYWYQQSLDQGLQFLIQYYNGEERAKGNILERFSAQQFPDLHSELNLSSLELGDSALYFCASSVGAGWQETQYFGPGTRLLVL.

The chain joins TRBV12-5 to TRBJ2-7; TRBD1 is a possible D gene (6 bases). The CDR3 runs to 14 residues. Trimming left V 7 bases short and J 2 bases short, with 15 bases between. Germline-derived CDR1 and CDR2 are LGHNT and FRNRAP. The CDR3 region has the DNA TGTGCTAGTGCCTTGGGGGCCCCGGCCTACGAGCAGTACTTC. Protein sequence: CASALGAPAYEQYF.

This sequence joins TRBV4-2 and TRBJ2-1, with D hard to call. This CDR3 is built from 13 residues. Germline V lookup: CDR1 LGHNA, CDR2 YNFKEQ. V lost 0 bases to trimming and J lost 8 bases, with 8 bases between them. CDR3 DNA sequence: TGTGCCAGCAGCCAAGAGATCCGGGATGAGCAGTTCTTC. It encodes CASSQEIRDEQFF.

The chain carries TRBV6-5 and TRBJ2-5, with D unresolved. The CDR3 has 14 residues. CDR1 MNHEY and CDR2 SVGAGI come from the germline V gene. The germline V and J ends were trimmed by 0 bases and 2 bases, with 7 bases remaining between them. CDR3 region: CASSYSALQETQYF. The CDR3 DNA is TGTGCCAGCAGTTACTCGGCTTTACAAGAGACCCAGTACTTC.

The V gene is TRBV5-6, the J gene TRBJ2-1; possible D gene TRBD1, 6 bases. The CDR3 spans 15 residues. With 0 bases removed from V and 6 bases from J, the gap between germline ends came to 13 bases. Germline CDR1 and CDR2: SGHDT and YYEEEE. The CDR3 reads CASSLVGARPNEQFF. The CDR3 coding sequence is TGTGCCAGCAGCTTGGTGGGGGCCAGGCCCAATGAGCAGTTCTTC. Together with reference TRBV5-6 and TRBJ2-1, the CDR3 gives the full variable domain: DAGVTQSPTHLIKTRGQQVTLRCSPKSGHDTVSWYQQALGQGPQFIFQYYEEEERQRGNFPDRFSGHQFPNYSSELNVNALLLGDSALYLCASSLVGARPNEQFFGPGTRLTVL.

This chain connects TRBV10-3 to TRBJ2-2, with D uncertain. This CDR3 has 12 amino acids. Germline V gene data show CDR1 as ENHRY and CDR2 as SYGVKD. The V gene lost 4 bases and the J gene lost 4 bases, with 4 bases spanning the gap. The CDR3 coding sequence is TGTGCCATCAGTGCCGCCACCGGGGAGCTGTTTTTT. Its translation is CAISAATGELFF.

The chain uses TRBV4-3 and TRBJ1-2, with unresolved D. Germline values: CDR1 LGHNA, CDR2 YSLEER. The V end was cut by 0 bases, the J end by 4 bases, with 18 bases between. The CDR3 has 17 amino acids. In DNA, the CDR3 is TGCGCCAGCAGCCAAGATCCTACCGGGCGGTCTGCCTATGGCTACACCTTC. This translates into CASSQDPTGRSAYGYTF.

Sample share makes this clone medium-sized (0.01 to 0.1%). The chain's CDR3 is CASSRRTGWNTEAFF. The DNA for the CDR3 is TGTGCCAGCAGCCGAAGGACAGGGTGGAACACTGAAGCTTTCTTT. V and J are TRBV14 and TRBJ1-1, with TRBD1 matching over 8 bases. Trimming at V came to 4 bases and at J to 1 base, leaving 5 bases not matched to a gene. The CDR3 has 15 residues. Germline assignment: CDR1 SGHDN and CDR2 FVKESK.

The chain links TRBV5-1 to TRBJ2-7; TRBD1 matches at 10 bases. After removal of 3 bases from V and 4 bases from J, the junction contained 13 bases not matched to a gene. CDR1 and CDR2 from the germline V gene are SGHRS and YFSETQ. The CDR3 is 17 residues long. CDR3 bases: TGCGCCAGCAGCTACGGGACAGGGGATGGGGTCGGGTACGAGCAGTACTTC. Translated: CASSYGTGDGVGYEQYF.

The chain recombines TRBV9 with TRBJ2-3, with TRBD2 matching over 8 bases. The CDR3 runs 14 residues. CDR1 and CDR2 (germline): SGDLS, YYNGEE. V lost 6 bases to trimming and J lost 3 bases; unmatched junction nucleotides: 6. CDR3 region: CASTSAGATDTQYF. The CDR3 DNA sequence: TGTGCCAGCACCTCAGCGGGAGCGACAGATACGCAGTATTTT.

V and J are TRBV6-6 and TRBJ2-4; the D gene is possibly TRBD1 (5 bases). Germline lookup yields CDR1 MNHNY and CDR2 SVGAGI (reference sequence). This CDR3 has 12 amino acids. V was clipped by 4 bases and J by 8 bases, with 9 bases between them. The CDR3 nucleotides are TGTGCCAGCAGTTTAGGGGCGTACATTCAGTACTTC. Residues: CASSLGAYIQYF.

CDR3 sequence reads: CASSILPSYEQYF. The CDR3 DNA follows: TGTGCCAGCAGCATCCTTCCGAGCTACGAGCAGTACTTC. The rearrangement joins TRBV7-2 to TRBJ2-7, with D unresolved. V was pared by 5 bases and J by 3 bases, with 11 bases between. The CDR3 is 13 amino acids. Germline assignment: CDR1 SGHTA and CDR2 FQGNSA.